This TCR beta chain is from a study of T-cell reconstitution after alpha-beta-depleted transplantation in children. Whole-study results and caveats: Where some patients showed high TCRbeta diversity at day 60, it came from recipient T cells and thymic progenitors that had survived. It was reported that alpha-beta T cells came from several hundred expanded graft clones (about two months after transplant). Diversity and T-cell counts at one year after transplant derived mostly from new T cells.

V shed 6 bases and J 5 bases; nucleotides not matched to a gene: 6. Germline CDR1 LGHNT, CDR2 FRNRAP. The CDR3 covers 15 residues. The table lists this clonotype with a few counts. Its antigen is still unknown. Unique molecular identifiers were built into the TCRbeta library. TCRdb used MiXCR to reprocess the PCR reads, holding one entry per CDR3 protein. The sample holds approximately 79,000 distinct CDR3 sequences; 15% to 20% are singletons and the top ten take 51%. The specimen comprised PBMCs, mostly from graft donor cells, sampled 360 days after TCRalphabeta/CD19-depleted stem cell transplant. This TCR was sampled from a male patient aged 2 to 10 who had a stem cell transplant for acute lymphoblastic leukemia, so the T cells may come from the graft donor. The chain couples TRBV12-5 to TRBJ2-5, with TRBD2 identical over 13 bases. The chain's CDR3 is CASGPGLAGSETQYF. The CDR3 coding sequence is TGTGCTAGTGGCCCGGGACTAGCGGGATCGGAGACCCAGTACTTC.